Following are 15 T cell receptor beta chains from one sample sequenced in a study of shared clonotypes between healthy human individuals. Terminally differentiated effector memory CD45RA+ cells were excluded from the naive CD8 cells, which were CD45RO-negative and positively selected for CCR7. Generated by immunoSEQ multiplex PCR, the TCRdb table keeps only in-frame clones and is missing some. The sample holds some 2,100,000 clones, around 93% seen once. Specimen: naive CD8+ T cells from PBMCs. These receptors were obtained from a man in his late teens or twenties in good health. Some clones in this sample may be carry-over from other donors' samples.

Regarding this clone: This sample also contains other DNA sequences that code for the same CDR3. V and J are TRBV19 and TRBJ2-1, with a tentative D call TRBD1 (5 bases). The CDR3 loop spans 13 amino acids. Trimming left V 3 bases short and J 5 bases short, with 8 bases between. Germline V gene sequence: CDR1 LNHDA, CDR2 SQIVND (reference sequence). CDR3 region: CASSMRQHNEQFF. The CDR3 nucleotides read TGTGCCAGTAGTATGCGACAGCACAATGAGCAGTTCTTC. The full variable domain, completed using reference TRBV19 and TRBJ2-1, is DGGITQSPKYLFRKEGQNVTLSCEQNLNHDAMYWYRQDPGQGLRLIYYSQIVNDFQKGDIAEGYSVSREKKESFPLTVTSAQKNPTAFYLCASSMRQHNEQFFGPGTRLTVL.

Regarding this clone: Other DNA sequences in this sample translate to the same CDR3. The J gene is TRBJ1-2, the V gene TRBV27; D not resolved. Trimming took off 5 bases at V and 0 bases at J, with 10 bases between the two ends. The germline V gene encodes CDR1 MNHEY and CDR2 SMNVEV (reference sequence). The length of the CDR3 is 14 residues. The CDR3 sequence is CASSPVGTNYGYTF. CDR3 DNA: TGTGCCAGCAGTCCGGTGGGTACTAACTATGGCTACACCTTC.

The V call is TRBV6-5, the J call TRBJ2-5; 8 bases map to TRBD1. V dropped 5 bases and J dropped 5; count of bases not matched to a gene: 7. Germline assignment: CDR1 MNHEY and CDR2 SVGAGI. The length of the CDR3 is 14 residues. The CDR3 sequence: CASSPRGRGETQYF. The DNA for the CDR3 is TGTGCCAGCAGTCCCAGGGGGCGCGGTGAGACCCAGTACTTC.

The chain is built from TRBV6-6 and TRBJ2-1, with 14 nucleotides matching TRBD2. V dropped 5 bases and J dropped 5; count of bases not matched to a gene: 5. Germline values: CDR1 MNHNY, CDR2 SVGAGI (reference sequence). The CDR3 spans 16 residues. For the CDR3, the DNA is TGTGCCAGCAGTCGCCTGGGACTAGCGGGAGACAATGAGCAGTTCTTC. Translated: CASSRLGLAGDNEQFF.

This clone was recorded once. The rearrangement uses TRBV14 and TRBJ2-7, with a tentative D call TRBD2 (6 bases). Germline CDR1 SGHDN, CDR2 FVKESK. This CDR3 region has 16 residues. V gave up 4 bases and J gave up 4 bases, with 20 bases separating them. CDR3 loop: CASSPLAGLSYYEQYF. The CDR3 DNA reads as TGTGCCAGCAGCCCCCTCGCGGGACTCTCCTATTACGAGCAGTACTTC.

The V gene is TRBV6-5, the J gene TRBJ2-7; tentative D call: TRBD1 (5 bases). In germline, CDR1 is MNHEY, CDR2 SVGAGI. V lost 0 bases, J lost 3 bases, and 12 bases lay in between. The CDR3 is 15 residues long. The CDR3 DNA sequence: TGTGCCAGCAGTTACTCTTCGACAGACCTCTACGAGCAGTACTTC. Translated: CASSYSSTDLYEQYF.

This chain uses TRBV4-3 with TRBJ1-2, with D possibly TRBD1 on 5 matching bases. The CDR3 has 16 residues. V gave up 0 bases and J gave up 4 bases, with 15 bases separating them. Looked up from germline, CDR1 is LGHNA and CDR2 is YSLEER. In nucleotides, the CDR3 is TGCGCCAGCAGCCAAGATTTCCGTCCAGGGCCCTATGGCTACACCTTC. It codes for CASSQDFRPGPYGYTF.

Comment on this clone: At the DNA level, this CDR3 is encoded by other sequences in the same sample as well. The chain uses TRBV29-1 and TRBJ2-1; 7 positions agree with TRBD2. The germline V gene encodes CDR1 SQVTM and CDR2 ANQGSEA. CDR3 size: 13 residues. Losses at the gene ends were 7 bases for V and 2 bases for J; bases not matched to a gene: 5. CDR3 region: CSAGGGTYNEQFF. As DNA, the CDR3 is TGCAGCGCTGGGGGGGGGACCTACAATGAGCAGTTCTTC.

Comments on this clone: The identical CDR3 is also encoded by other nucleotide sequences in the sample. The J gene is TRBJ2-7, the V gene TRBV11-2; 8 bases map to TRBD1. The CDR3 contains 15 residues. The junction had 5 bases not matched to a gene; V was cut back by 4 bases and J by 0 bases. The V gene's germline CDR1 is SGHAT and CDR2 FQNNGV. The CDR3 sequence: CASSSAGGSSYEQYF. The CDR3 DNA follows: TGTGCCAGCAGCTCCGCAGGGGGCAGCTCCTACGAGCAGTACTTC.

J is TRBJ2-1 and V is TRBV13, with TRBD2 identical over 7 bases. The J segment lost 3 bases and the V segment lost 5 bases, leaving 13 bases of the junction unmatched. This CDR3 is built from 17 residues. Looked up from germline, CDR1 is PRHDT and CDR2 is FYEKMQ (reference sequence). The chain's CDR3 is CASSKVPTSEIYNEQFF. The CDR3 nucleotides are TGTGCCAGCAGCAAAGTACCAACTAGCGAAATCTACAATGAGCAGTTCTTC.

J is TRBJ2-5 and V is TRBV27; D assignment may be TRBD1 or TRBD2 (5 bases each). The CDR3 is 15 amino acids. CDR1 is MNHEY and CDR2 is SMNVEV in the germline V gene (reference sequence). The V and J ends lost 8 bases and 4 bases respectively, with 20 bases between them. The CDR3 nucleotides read TGTGCCAGCGGGGACCCCGAAGCCATGGGAGAGACCCAGTACTTC. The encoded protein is CASGDPEAMGETQYF.

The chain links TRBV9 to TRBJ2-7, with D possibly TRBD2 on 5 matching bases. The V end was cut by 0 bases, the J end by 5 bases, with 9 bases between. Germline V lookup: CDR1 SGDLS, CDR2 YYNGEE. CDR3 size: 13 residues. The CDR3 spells CASSVDPGNEQYF. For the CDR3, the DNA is TGTGCCAGCAGCGTAGACCCGGGGAACGAGCAGTACTTC. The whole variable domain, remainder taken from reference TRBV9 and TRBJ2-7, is DSGVTQTPKHLITATGQRVTLRCSPRSGDLSVYWYQQSLDQGLQFLIQYYNGEERAKGNILERFSAQQFPDLHSELNLSSLELGDSALYFCASSVDPGNEQYFGPGTRLTVT.

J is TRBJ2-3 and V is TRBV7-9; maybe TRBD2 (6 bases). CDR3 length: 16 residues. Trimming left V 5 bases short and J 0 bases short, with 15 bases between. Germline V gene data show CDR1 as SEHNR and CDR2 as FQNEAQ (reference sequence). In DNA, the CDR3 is TGTGCCAGCAGCCCGAGGGCGGGAAAAAGCACAGATACGCAGTATTTT. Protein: CASSPRAGKSTDTQYF.

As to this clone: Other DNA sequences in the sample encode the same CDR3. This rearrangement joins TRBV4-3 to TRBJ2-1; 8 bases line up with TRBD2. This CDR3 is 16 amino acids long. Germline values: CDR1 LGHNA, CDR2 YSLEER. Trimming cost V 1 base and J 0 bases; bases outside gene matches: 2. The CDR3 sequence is CASSQGAGGSYNEQFF. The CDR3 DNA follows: TGCGCCAGCAGCCAAGGTGCGGGGGGCTCCTACAATGAGCAGTTCTTC.

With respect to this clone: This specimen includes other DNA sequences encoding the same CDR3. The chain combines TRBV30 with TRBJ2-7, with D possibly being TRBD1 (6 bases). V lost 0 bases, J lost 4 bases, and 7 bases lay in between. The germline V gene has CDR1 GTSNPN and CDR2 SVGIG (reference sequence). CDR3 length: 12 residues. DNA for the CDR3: TGTGCCTGGAGTGTAAGGGGGTACGAGCAGTACTTC. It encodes CAWSVRGYEQYF.